This T cell receptor (beta chain) was observed in a study of CD8 T cells in ankylosing spondylitis. Study conclusions and caveats: Significantly higher representation of disease-linked clones was reported for matched ankylosing spondylitis synovial fluid. Within ankylosing spondylitis blood, a TCR beta motif made up of eight highly homologous variants appeared to be characteristic. Before this, some motif variants had been reported in reactive arthritis synovial fluid and blood.

The authors made TCR beta libraries by quantitative 5'-RACE with molecular barcodes. MiXCR, run by TCRdb on the 5' RACE reads, gives a single entry per CDR3 protein. The sample lists about 750,000 distinct CDR3 sequences, under 20% occurring once. This CDR3 spans 14 amino acids. With 0 bases removed from V and 11 bases from J, the gap between germline ends came to 17 bases. The germline V gene has CDR1 SGHRS and CDR2 YFSETQ. About this clonotype itself: The antigen is not known.

The TCR originated in a male donor with ankylosing spondylitis. The sequenced sample was blood, either unsorted or a sorted T cell fraction (not recorded which). The V call is TRBV5-1, the J call TRBJ1-1; unclear D gene. The DNA for the CDR3 is TGCGCCAGCAGCTTGGAACCAGGACCCGTTTATGCTTTCTTT. Translating it yields CASSLEPGPVYAFF.